Presented here are 7 T cell receptor beta chains from one specimen sequenced in a study of CD8 T cells in ankylosing spondylitis. A single record per CDR3 protein comes from TCRdb applying MiXCR to the 5' RACE reads. The table includes fewer than 130,000 distinct CDR3 sequences, about 24% detected once. Sequencing used synovial fluid, either unsorted or a sorted T cell fraction (not recorded which). Every receptor here comes from a male donor with ankylosing spondylitis.

This sequence joins TRBV15 and TRBJ2-7, with D perhaps TRBD1 (5 bases). V was clipped by 5 bases and J by 4 bases, with 12 bases between them. Germline V gene data show CDR1 as LNHNV and CDR2 as YYDKDF (reference sequence). The CDR3 contains 13 residues. CDR3 in DNA: TGTGCCACCAGCGCGATTAGGGGATACGAGCAGTACTTC. Its protein product is CATSAIRGYEQYF.

This clonotype was seen repeatedly, ten times or more. The chain joins TRBV7-8 to TRBJ1-1, with D unclear. Germline V CDR1 and CDR2: SGHVS, FQNEAQ. This CDR3 is built from 13 residues. V lost 2 bases, J lost 1 base, and 5 bases lay in between. As DNA, the CDR3 is TGTGCCAGCAGCTTACAACAGAACACTGAAGCTTTCTTT. Translated, it gives CASSLQQNTEAFF.

V usage is TRBV18 and J usage is TRBJ2-3; unclear D gene. The length of the CDR3 is 14 residues. Germline V lookup: CDR1 KGHSH, CDR2 LQKENI. V lost 6 bases and J lost 4, with 14 bases in between. The CDR3 bases are TGTGCCAGCTCTCCGGTGGAGTCCCCAGATACGCAGTATTTT. Protein product: CASSPVESPDTQYF. Using reference TRBV18 and TRBJ2-3 for the parts outside the CDR3, the full variable domain is NAGVMQNPRHLVRRRGQEARLRCSPMKGHSHVYWYRQLPEEGLKFMVYLQKENIIDESGMPKERFSAEFPKEGPSILRIQQVVRGDSAAYFCASSPVESPDTQYFGPGTRLTVL.

The chain has TRBV6-5 and TRBJ2-3; 7 positions match TRBD2. This CDR3 has 15 residues. The V gene end was trimmed by 0 bases and the J gene end by 4 bases; junction bases not matched to a gene: 4. Germline CDR1 is MNHEY and CDR2 is SVGAGI. In nucleotides, the CDR3 is TGTGCCAGCAGTTACTCGGGGGAGGGAGCAGATACGCAGTATTTT. Protein: CASSYSGEGADTQYF.

The chain joins TRBV7-9 to TRBJ2-1; no reliable D call. Germline V lookup: CDR1 SEHNR, CDR2 FQNEAQ (reference sequence). The CDR3 extends over 12 amino acids. Trimming stripped 1 base from V and 9 bases from J, with 7 bases between. This CDR3 reads CASSLGWGEQFF. The CDR3 coding sequence is TGTGCCAGCAGCTTAGGGTGGGGTGAGCAGTTCTTC.

The rearrangement uses TRBV5-1 and TRBJ1-3, with 7 bases identical to TRBD1. The CDR3 covers 16 residues. CDR1 and CDR2 from the germline V gene are SGHRS and YFSETQ. The trim removed 4 bases at V and 2 bases at J, leaving 9 bases unmatched. The CDR3 loop reads CASSVTTGDPGNTIYF. CDR3 in DNA: TGCGCCAGCAGCGTCACAACAGGGGACCCTGGAAACACCATATATTTT.

The rearrangement joins TRBV18 to TRBJ1-1; D is uncertain. The CDR3 is made up of 16 amino acids. From germline, CDR1 is KGHSH and CDR2 LQKENI. The V end lost 5 bases, the J end lost 1 base, and 17 bases lay between the germline ends. CDR3 sequence: CASSSGSPDENTEAFF. The CDR3 DNA follows: TGTGCCAGCTCATCTGGGTCCCCGGACGAGAACACTGAAGCTTTCTTT.